This T cell receptor beta chain was documented in a study of blood T cells in healthy people across ages. This clonotype was detected a few times. With a much larger clone just one base away, this may be a read error. The CDR3 extends over 15 amino acids. V was clipped by 2 bases and J by 5 bases; unmatched bases: 8. The germline CDR1 and CDR2 sequences are MNHEY and SMNVEV (reference sequence). Alongside a J-beta primer mix, a sample-barcoded 5' primer served in a second PCR lasting roughly 6 to 11 cycles. Every cDNA was tagged by a template-switch adaptor with 12 random nucleotides. Each CDR3 protein is one row after TCRdb ran MiXCR on the 5' RACE reads. The sample gives some 790,000 distinct CDR3 sequences, 29% of which show up once; 17% is in the top ten.

The sample was blood. This chain links TRBV27 with TRBJ2-5, with 7 bases lining up with TRBD1. The sequence was collected from a woman of 80 years or more in good health. Here the CDR3 reads CASSLNRGRHETQYF. The CDR3, as DNA: TGTGCCAGCAGTTTAAACAGGGGACGCCATGAGACCCAGTACTTC.